The clone carrying this TCR beta chain was seen a few times. Its antigen is unidentified. The record originates from a study of T-cell reconstitution after alpha-beta-depleted transplantation in children. Whole-study results and caveats: There were reportedly several hundred expanded graft clones from which alpha-beta T cells came about two months after transplant. A year had passed since transplant, and T-cell counts and diversity by then came mostly from newly produced T cells.

The authors prepared the TCRbeta library with unique molecular identifiers. TCRdb reanalysed the PCR reads using MiXCR and keeps one entry per CDR3 protein. The repertoire holds about a million distinct CDR3 sequences, with around 30% as singletons. This specimen consisted of PBMCs, mostly from graft donor cells, obtained 360 days after TCRalphabeta/CD19-depleted stem cell transplant. The sequence was collected from a boy under three years old who had a stem cell transplant for SCID, so the T cells may come from the graft donor.

The CDR3 loop reads CATSRARDRDEQYF. DNA for the CDR3: TGTGCCACCAGCAGAGCAAGGGACAGGGACGAGCAGTACTTC. The chain employs TRBV15 and TRBJ2-7; 9 nucleotides agree with TRBD1. This CDR3 is 14 amino acids long. Germline V lookup: CDR1 LNHNV, CDR2 YYDKDF (reference sequence). The trim removed 1 base at V and 5 bases at J, leaving 3 bases unmatched.